Given below is one T cell receptor (beta chain) in context. What it recognizes is unknown. The CDR3 extends over 14 amino acids. The germline gives CDR1 PRHDT, CDR2 FYEKMQ (reference sequence). The V segment lost 5 bases and the J segment 7 bases; nucleotides outside the gene matches: 9. The data stem from a study of T cell responses to AZD1222 COVID-19 vaccine. Study-wide points: The study found vaccine-associated CD4 TCRs spanning spike, dominant at 160-218 and 743-854. The study sampled repertoires only after the peak T cell response. In a largely white British group with more females than males, clonal diversity was possibly underestimated.

Sequencing was performed with immunoSEQ multiplex PCR; in TCRdb, only in-frame clones are kept and a portion is missing. The data show about 130,000 clones, roughly nine tenths seen once. Second doses were pooled across both intervals (about 4 or about 12 weeks). The rearrangement uses TRBV13 and TRBJ1-2; 8 bases are shared with TRBD1. The receptor's source is an adult who received the AZD1222 COVID-19 vaccine. The sample consisted of peripheral blood, taken 28 days after the second AZD1222 dose. The CDR3 region is CASSIFGTGRGYTF. CDR3 coding DNA: TGTGCCAGCAGCATTTTTGGGACAGGCCGTGGCTACACCTTC. The full variable domain, with the rest looked up from reference TRBV13 and TRBJ1-2, is AAGVIQSPRHLIKEKRETATLKCYPIPRHDTVYWYQQGPGQDPQFLISFYEKMQSDKGSIPDRFSAQQFSDYHSELNMSSLELGDSALYFCASSIFGTGRGYTFGSGTRLTVV.